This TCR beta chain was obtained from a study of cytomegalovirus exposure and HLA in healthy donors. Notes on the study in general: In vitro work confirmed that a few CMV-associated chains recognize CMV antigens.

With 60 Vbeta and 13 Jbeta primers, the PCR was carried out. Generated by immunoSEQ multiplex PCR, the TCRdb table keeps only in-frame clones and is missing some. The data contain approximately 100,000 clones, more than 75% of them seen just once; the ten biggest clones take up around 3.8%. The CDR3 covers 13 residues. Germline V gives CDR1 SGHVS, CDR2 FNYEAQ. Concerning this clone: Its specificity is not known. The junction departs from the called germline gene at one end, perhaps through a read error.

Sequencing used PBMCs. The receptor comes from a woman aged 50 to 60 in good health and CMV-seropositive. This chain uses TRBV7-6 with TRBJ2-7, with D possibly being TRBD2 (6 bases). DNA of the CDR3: TGTGCCAGCAGCTTAGCATCGGGGGATTCTGCCCAATTC. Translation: CASSLASGDSAQF.